This T cell receptor beta chain is drawn from a study of Ad26.COV2.S vaccination and SARS-CoV-2 variants. For the study at large: Once or twice, 56 days apart, Ad26.COV2.S was delivered intramuscularly.

The CDR3 spans 20 residues. V lost 2 bases and J 0 bases, leaving 20 bases between the germline ends. Germline V gene lookup returns CDR1 MNHEY and CDR2 SMNVEV (reference sequence). Documented treatment: some 19 received Ad26.COV2.S at low or high dose, single or two shots; about 5 received placebo; per-sample allocation not given. Sampling happened 63 days after the first vaccine or placebo injection. Notes on the study in general: Among vaccine recipients, spike-specific TCR breadth exceeded that of placebo recipients. Quantification of TCR breadth and depth may have yielded underestimates of total T cell responses.

The repertoire was sequenced with immunoSEQ multiplex PCR; TCRdb's copy has only in-frame clones and lacks some. Here the sample spans around 320,000 clones, around 86% being singletons. About this clone: Antigen specificity is unknown.

This clonotype originated in a person between 18 and 65 years old who received the Ad26.COV2.S COVID-19 vaccine or a placebo. The sample was peripheral blood, taken in a trial of Ad26.COV2.S vaccine versus placebo. The chain employs TRBV27 and TRBJ1-6; TRBD1 might be the D (6 bases). CDR3 nucleotide sequence: TGTGCCAGCAGTTTAGTGTATTACGGGGGGCCGGGCTCCTATAATTCACCCCTCCACTTT. Translated, it gives CASSLVYYGGPGSYNSPLHF.